This T cell receptor (beta chain) was observed in a study of shared clonotypes between healthy human individuals. Germline CDR1 is GTSNPN and CDR2 is SVGIG (reference sequence). The V and J ends lost 5 bases and 5 bases, in that order; junction bases with no gene match: 2. This CDR3 region has 12 residues. Regarding the study as a whole: Richness estimates generally favored naive over memory subsets.

The table lists this clone with a few counts. What it binds is not known. Clones were read by immunoSEQ multiplex PCR, and TCRdb kept only the in-frame ones, dropping some. The sample carries roughly 1 million clones, more than 60% recorded once. This TCR came from a man aged 18 to 29 in good health. Sample: memory CD4+ T cells sorted from blood. Specified subset: CD45RA-negative fraction. This sequence joins TRBV30 and TRBJ2-5, with 10 bases lining up with TRBD1. The DNA for the CDR3 is TGTGCCTGGGGGGGACAGGGGGAGACCCAGTACTTC. Its protein is CAWGGQGETQYF. Using reference TRBV30 and TRBJ2-5 for the parts outside the CDR3, the full variable domain is SQTIHQWPATLVQPVGSPLSLECTVEGTSNPNLYWYRQAAGRGLQLLFYSVGIGQISSEVPQNLSASRPQDRQFILSSKKLLLSDSGFYLCAWGGQGETQYFGPGTRLLVL.